A selection of T cell receptor beta chains follows, all from one sample in a study of blood T cell repertoires in COVID-19. Sequenced by immunoSEQ multiplex PCR; TCRdb stores in-frame clones only, minus some. The sample contains some 340,000 clones, more than 90% of which appear only once. The sample consisted of PBMCs or T cells enriched from blood (not recorded which). The source of these receptors is a woman aged 25 to 39 who had been exposed to COVID-19. Both conserved end residues are part of each CDR3. D genes are given only for firm matches. Clone size is not always given. Where it is, it says once, few, many or a class for expanded clones.

D gene	V gene	clone size	J gene	CDR3 protein	CDR3 DNA
TRBD2	TRBV7-3	.	TRBJ2-1	CASSLRARGAPDNEQFF	TGTGCCAGCAGCTTAAGGGCGCGGGGGGCGCCCGACAATGAGCAGTTCTTC
TRBD2	TRBV4-2	once	TRBJ2-7	CASSQGTSGAYEQYF	TGTGCCAGCAGCCAAGGGACTAGCGGGGCGTACGAGCAGTACTTC
.	TRBV5-1	.	TRBJ1-6	CASSLDWQGGSPLHF	TGCGCCAGCAGCTTGGATTGGCAGGGTGGTTCACCCCTCCACTTT
.	TRBV6-5	.	TRBJ1-2	CASSPGPGSPYGYTF	TGTGCCAGCAGCCCCGGGCCAGGGTCCCCGTATGGCTACACCTTC
TRBD2	TRBV13	.	TRBJ2-3	CASSLDGTSFEDTQYF	TGTGCCAGCAGCTTAGATGGGACTAGCTTTGAAGATACGCAGTATTTT
TRBD2	TRBV7-6	.	TRBJ2-2	CASSPQPGGLNTGELFF	TGTGCCAGCAGCCCCCAACCGGGGGGGCTGAACACCGGGGAGCTGTTTTTT
TRBD2	TRBV2	.	TRBJ2-2	CASSWLAGNTGELFF	TGTGCCAGCAGTTGGCTAGCGGGGAACACCGGGGAGCTGTTTTTT
.	TRBV19	.	TRBJ2-1	CASSIVIGRGVNEQFF	TGTGCCAGTAGTATAGTCATAGGGCGGGGAGTCAATGAGCAGTTCTTC
.	TRBV20-1	.	TRBJ1-4	CSVGRNEKLFF	TGCAGTGTGGGGAGGAATGAAAAACTGTTTTTT
.	TRBV5-1	.	TRBJ1-4	CASSLGVGMDPNEKLFF	TGCGCCAGCAGCTTGGGGGTCGGGATGGATCCTAATGAAAAACTGTTTTTT
TRBD1	TRBV24-1	.	TRBJ2-7	CATAEGRTGGDEQYF	TGTGCCACCGCAGAGGGTAGGACAGGGGGCGACGAGCAGTACTTC
.	TRBV18	.	TRBJ2-5	CASSLRVIKYQETQYF	TGTGCCAGCTCACTGAGGGTAATCAAGTACCAAGAGACCCAGTACTTC
.	TRBV3-1/TRBV3-2	once	TRBJ2-7	CASSQVTYEQYF	TGTGCCAGCAGCCAAGTCACCTACGAGCAGTACTTC
TRBD1	TRBV6-6	.	TRBJ1-5	CASSITGTGVNQPQHF	TGTGCCAGCAGCATTACCGGGACAGGGGTCAATCAGCCCCAGCATTTT
TRBD1	TRBV27	.	TRBJ1-4	CASSTGTGGMKLFF	TGTGCCAGCAGCACCGGGACAGGGGGCATGAAACTGTTTTTT
.	TRBV24-1	.	TRBJ1-2	CATSPSTGQGVDGYTF	TGTGCCACCAGTCCATCGACCGGCCAGGGTGTGGATGGCTACACCTTC
TRBD2	TRBV19	.	TRBJ2-3	CASSIFGGGTDTQYF	TGTGCCAGTAGTATATTTGGGGGGGGCACAGATACGCAGTATTTT
TRBD1	TRBV5-1	.	TRBJ1-2	CASSPGQGVRNGYTF	TGCGCCAGCAGCCCGGGACAGGGGGTGAGGAATGGCTACACCTTC
TRBD1	TRBV27	.	TRBJ2-1	CASSQGAMSSYNEQFF	TGTGCCAGCAGTCAGGGGGCTATGAGCTCCTACAATGAGCAGTTCTTC
.	TRBV7-2	once	TRBJ2-2	CASSLGPGDTGELFF	TGTGCCAGCAGCTTAGGACCGGGGGATACCGGGGAGCTGTTTTTT
.	TRBV29-1	.	TRBJ2-1	CSAKDYYNEQFF	TGCAGCGCCAAGGACTACTACAATGAGCAGTTCTTC
.	TRBV5-1	.	TRBJ1-1	CASRGDTRNTEAFF	TGCGCCAGCAGAGGGGACACTCGGAACACTGAAGCTTTCTTT